The 22 T cell receptor beta chains given below trace back to one sample, sequenced in a study of shared clonotypes between healthy human individuals. Clones were read by immunoSEQ multiplex PCR, and TCRdb kept only the in-frame ones, dropping some. The sample holds under 1,100,000 clones, 75% seen once. The sample taken for sequencing was memory CD4+ T cells sorted from blood. Subset described: CD45RA-negative fraction. All receptors come from a man aged 18 to 35 in good health.

This sequence joins TRBV5-1 and TRBJ2-3, with 13 bases lining up with TRBD2. CDR3 size: 17 residues. Germline V CDR1 and CDR2: SGHRS, YFSETQ. Losses at the gene ends were 3 bases for V and 2 bases for J; bases not matched to a gene: 6. The CDR3 reads CASSSLLAGGATDTQYF. CDR3 DNA: TGCGCCAGCAGCTCTCTACTAGCGGGGGGGGCCACAGATACGCAGTATTTT. Using reference TRBV5-1 and TRBJ2-3 for the parts outside the CDR3, the full variable domain is KAGVTQTPRYLIKTRGQQVTLSCSPISGHRSVSWYQQTPGQGLQFLFEYFSETQRNKGNFPGRFSGRQFSNSRSEMNVSTLELGDSALYLCASSSLLAGGATDTQYFGPGTRLTVL.

This clone was counted between two and nine times. This chain connects TRBV10-3 to TRBJ2-3, with TRBD2 matching 10 bases. The CDR3 runs to 20 residues. Unmatched junction bases numbered 20, after V lost 8 bases and J lost 0 bases. CDR1 is ENHRY and CDR2 is SYGVKD in the germline V gene. Here the CDR3 reads CAISRVKAPGLASSTDTQYF. The CDR3 DNA reads as TGTGCCATCTCCCGAGTCAAGGCCCCGGGACTAGCGTCAAGCACAGATACGCAGTATTTT.

This clone was found many times. This chain's CDR3 is CASSFARQSFYEQYF. CDR3 nucleotide sequence: TGTGCCAGCAGCTTCGCTAGACAGAGCTTTTACGAGCAGTACTTC. V is TRBV11-2 and J is TRBJ2-7; D possibly corresponds to TRBD1 (5 bases). V was cut by 3 bases and J by 4 bases, with 16 bases left in between. Germline CDR1 reads SGHAT; CDR2 reads FQNNGV. This CDR3 spans 15 amino acids.

In its sample, this clone was seen once. V gene TRBV7-2 combines with J gene TRBJ1-2; D not certain. V was shortened by 0 bases and J by 5 bases, with 7 bases between the two germline ends. The CDR3 is 13 amino acids. Germline V lookup: CDR1 SGHTA, CDR2 FQGNSA. This CDR3 reads CASSLAPTYGYTF. The CDR3 DNA is TGTGCCAGCAGCTTAGCCCCTACTTATGGCTACACCTTC.

This sequence joins TRBV7-9 and TRBJ2-5; D unclear. V dropped 1 base and J dropped 4 bases, with 13 bases sitting between them. There are 15 residues in the CDR3. Germline lookup yields CDR1 SEHNR and CDR2 FQNEAQ (reference sequence). For the CDR3, the DNA is TGTGCCAGCAGCTTAGAAGCTAGAATCGGAGAGACCCAGTACTTC. Translating gives CASSLEARIGETQYF.

This clone was seen at least ten times. The V and J genes are TRBV7-9 and TRBJ1-2; TRBD1 is a possible D gene (5 bases). The CDR3 extends over 17 amino acids. The V end lost 4 bases, the J end lost 4 bases, and 22 bases lay between the germline ends. The germline CDR1 and CDR2 sequences are SEHNR and FQNEAQ (reference sequence). The CDR3, as DNA: TGTGCCAGCAGCTCAGAGTATATGCGGGGGTGGATCTATGGCTACACCTTC. Protein: CASSSEYMRGWIYGYTF.

This chain uses TRBV30 with TRBJ1-5; 10 positions agree with TRBD1. The CDR3 totals 14 residues. V dropped 2 bases and J dropped 8; count of bases not matched to a gene: 6. The germline gives CDR1 GTSNPN, CDR2 SVGIG (reference sequence). CDR3 in DNA: TGTGCCTGGAGTCATGGCGGGACAGGGGAGCCCCAGCATTTT. This sequence encodes CAWSHGGTGEPQHF. The full variable domain, in which reference TRBV30 and TRBJ1-5 provide the parts outside the CDR3, is SQTIHQWPATLVQPVGSPLSLECTVEGTSNPNLYWYRQAAGRGLQLLFYSVGIGQISSEVPQNLSASRPQDRQFILSSKKLLLSDSGFYLCAWSHGGTGEPQHFGDGTRLSIL.

This clone was detected only a few times. This chain links TRBV7-9 with TRBJ1-5; D perhaps matches TRBD1 (5 bases). The CDR3 totals 15 residues. Germline loops: CDR1 SEHNR, CDR2 FQNEAQ (reference sequence). V lost 7 bases to trimming and J lost 3 bases, with 16 bases between them. CDR3 in amino acids: CASIPGRGLNQPQHF. The DNA for the CDR3 is TGTGCCAGCATCCCGGGAAGGGGCCTCAATCAGCCCCAGCATTTT.

V usage is TRBV5-6 and J usage is TRBJ2-6; no reliable D call. Germline V gene sequence: CDR1 SGHDT, CDR2 YYEEEE. V was trimmed by 0 bases and J by 1 base, leaving 14 bases between them. The CDR3 sequence is 18 residues long. CDR3 sequence reads: CASSLAPALGSGANVLTF. In DNA, the CDR3 is TGTGCCAGCAGCTTGGCCCCCGCGTTGGGGTCTGGGGCCAACGTCCTGACTTTC.

This rearrangement joins TRBV5-5 to TRBJ2-7; the D is unclear. Germline lookup yields CDR1 SGHKS and CDR2 YYEKEE (reference sequence). This CDR3 is built from 16 residues. Trimming shortened V by 0 bases and J by 3 bases, and 16 bases separated the two germline ends. CDR3 sequence reads: CASSLAAAYSDYEQYF. The CDR3, as DNA: TGTGCCAGCAGCTTGGCCGCGGCGTACTCCGACTACGAGCAGTACTTC. Using reference TRBV5-5 and TRBJ2-7 for the parts outside the CDR3, the full variable domain is DAGVTQSPTHLIKTRGQQVTLRCSPISGHKSVSWYQQVLGQGPQFIFQYYEKEERGRGNFPDRFSARQFPNYSSELNVNALLLGDSALYLCASSLAAAYSDYEQYFGPGTRLTVT.

This sequence joins TRBV5-3 and TRBJ2-7; D possibly corresponds to TRBD1 (6 bases). TRBV5-3 belongs to the ORF category, with a function that is uncertain. V lost 4 bases and J 2 bases, leaving 13 bases between the germline ends. This CDR3 is 14 amino acids long. CDR3 coding DNA: TGTGCCAGAAGCCGGAACAGGGCCGCCTACGAGCAGTACTTC. It translates to CARSRNRAAYEQYF.

The chain couples TRBV30 to TRBJ1-1, with a weak D call TRBD1 (5 bases). The CDR3 runs 13 residues. Trimming removed 3 bases from V and 1 base from J, with 9 bases in between. CDR1 is GTSNPN, CDR2 SVGIG, per germline (reference sequence). For the CDR3, the DNA is TGTGCCTGGAGGAGACAGCCGAACACTGAAGCTTTCTTT. Translation: CAWRRQPNTEAFF.

V and J are TRBV6-1 and TRBJ2-7; weak D call: TRBD1 (6 bases). CDR1 is MNHNS, CDR2 SASEGT, per germline. V shed 2 bases and J shed 3 bases, with 11 bases lying between them. This CDR3 comprises 14 residues. The CDR3 loop is CASSEIARGYEQYF. The CDR3 bases are TGTGCCAGCAGTGAAATTGCCAGGGGCTACGAGCAGTACTTC.

This CDR3 reads CASSARTGGEQYF. CDR3 in DNA: TGTGCCAGCAGCGCAAGGACAGGGGGTGAGCAGTACTTC. This chain joins TRBV2 and TRBJ2-7; TRBD1 matches at 10 bases. CDR3 length: 13 residues. Looked up from germline, CDR1 is SNHLY and CDR2 is FYNNEI. V shed 6 bases and J 7 bases; nucleotides not matched to a gene: 6.

Worth noting for this clone: Other DNA sequences from this sample encode an identical CDR3 as well. V and J are TRBV29-1 and TRBJ1-1; perhaps TRBD1 as D (5 bases). The CDR3 is 11 amino acids. V was shortened by 6 bases and J by 5 bases, with 10 bases between the two germline ends. The germline CDR1 and CDR2 sequences are SQVTM and ANQGSEA. CDR3 nucleotide sequence: TGCAGCGTCGATAGGGGTACTGAAGCTTTCTTT. Its protein is CSVDRGTEAFF.

This rearrangement joins TRBV5-1 to TRBJ2-7, with D perhaps given as TRBD1 or TRBD2 (6 bases each). From germline, CDR1 is SGHRS and CDR2 YFSETQ. V lost 4 bases and J lost 1, with 24 bases in between. This CDR3 spans 18 amino acids. This CDR3 reads CASSPSNRSQGTSYEQYF. CDR3 nucleotide sequence: TGCGCCAGCAGCCCCTCCAATCGGAGCCAGGGGACTTCCTACGAGCAGTACTTC.

The genes are TRBV5-4 and TRBJ1-3, with D hard to call. This CDR3 contains 14 residues. Trimming removed 2 bases at V and 4 bases at J, with 10 bases between. Germline loops: CDR1 SGHNT, CDR2 YYREEE (reference sequence). This CDR3 reads CASSFMPEGNTIYF. The CDR3 DNA reads TGTGCCAGCAGCTTCATGCCGGAAGGAAACACCATATATTTT.

The chain is built from TRBV6-1 and TRBJ2-3, with TRBD1 identical over 8 bases. The germline V gene encodes CDR1 MNHNS and CDR2 SASEGT. The CDR3 spans 15 residues. V dropped 8 bases and J dropped 1; count of bases not matched to a gene: 8. The CDR3 spells CASGRQGTGTDTQYF. The CDR3 region has the DNA TGTGCCAGCGGTCGACAGGGGACCGGCACAGATACGCAGTATTTT.

The J gene is TRBJ2-7, the V gene TRBV28, with 9 positions matching TRBD1. The CDR3 spans 15 residues. The V segment lost 7 bases and the J segment 0 bases; nucleotides outside the gene matches: 7. Germline values: CDR1 MDHEN, CDR2 SYDVKM. The CDR3 reads CASTSTGGASYEQYF. CDR3 coding DNA: TGTGCCAGCACCTCCACAGGGGGCGCCTCCTACGAGCAGTACTTC.

The genes are TRBV7-9 and TRBJ1-5; 10 bases match TRBD1. Trimming removed 4 bases from V and 10 bases from J; junction bases left unmatched: 10. Germline V lookup: CDR1 SEHNR, CDR2 FQNEAQ (reference sequence). The CDR3 is made up of 15 amino acids. As DNA, the CDR3 is TGTGCCAGCAGCTCCGGACAGGGGGTTCTGTTTCCCCAGCATTTT. Protein: CASSSGQGVLFPQHF.

This clone was seen only once. The chain joins TRBV6-5 to TRBJ2-1; D may be TRBD2 (5 bases). In germline, CDR1 is MNHEY, CDR2 SVGAGI. This CDR3 region has 16 residues. The V end was cut by 2 bases, the J end by 4 bases, with 15 bases between. The CDR3 sequence: CASSYSGVSGYNEQFF. The CDR3 coding sequence is TGTGCCAGCAGTTACAGCGGAGTCAGCGGTTACAATGAGCAGTTCTTC.

J is TRBJ2-2 and V is TRBV15; D is uncertain. The length of the CDR3 is 13 residues. Trimming took off 3 bases at V and 3 bases at J, with 5 bases between the two ends. Germline V gene lookup returns CDR1 LNHNV and CDR2 YYDKDF (reference sequence). This CDR3 reads CATSRPDTGELFF. The CDR3 region has the DNA TGTGCCACCAGCAGGCCAGACACCGGGGAGCTGTTTTTT. Based on the CDR3 plus reference TRBV15 and TRBJ2-2, the full variable domain is DAMVIQNPRYQVTQFGKPVTLSCSQTLNHNVMYWYQQKSSQAPKLLFHYYDKDFNNEADTPDNFQSRRPNTSFCFLDIRSPGLGDTAMYLCATSRPDTGELFFGEGSRLTVL.